This entry lists 8 T cell receptor beta chains sequenced from one sample in a study of blood T cell repertoires in COVID-19. Clones were read by immunoSEQ multiplex PCR, and TCRdb kept only the in-frame ones, dropping some. This sample has tens of thousands of clones, with about 80% found just once. The specimen sequenced was peripheral blood. The receptors come from an elderly woman with acute or convalescent COVID-19.

The V gene is TRBV27, the J gene TRBJ2-7; maybe TRBD2 (6 bases). The CDR3 covers 13 residues. CDR1 and CDR2 from the germline V gene are MNHEY and SMNVEV (reference sequence). Trimming left V 5 bases short and J 5 bases short, with 13 bases between. DNA of the CDR3: TGTGCCAGCAGTCCCCTCTGGGGGGACGAGCAGTACTTC. Residues: CASSPLWGDEQYF.

The V and J genes are TRBV6-5 and TRBJ1-2, with 8 positions matching TRBD1. Germline V CDR1 and CDR2: MNHEY, SVGAGI. The ends lost 7 bases at V and 2 bases at J; junction bases unmatched: 6. This CDR3 spans 14 amino acids. The CDR3 sequence is CASKKTGANYGYTF. The CDR3 DNA follows: TGTGCCAGCAAGAAGACAGGGGCCAACTATGGCTACACCTTC.

The gene calls are TRBV3-1 (or the pseudogene TRBV3-2) and TRBJ2-3, with 9 bases lining up with TRBD2. Germline V gene data show CDR1 as LGHDT and CDR2 as YNNKEL (reference sequence). This CDR3 comprises 16 residues. The V segment lost 3 bases and the J segment 4 bases; nucleotides outside the gene matches: 8. Written as DNA, the CDR3 is TGTGCCAGCAGCCAGAAGCGGGAGGCTTATGCAGATACGCAGTATTTT. Encoded protein: CASSQKREAYADTQYF.

The chain combines TRBV5-4 with TRBJ2-1; D may be TRBD1 (6 bases). Trimming took 2 bases from V and 5 from J, leaving 11 bases between them. Germline lookup yields CDR1 SGHNT and CDR2 YYREEE (reference sequence). This CDR3 contains 14 residues. For the CDR3, the DNA is TGTGCCAGCAGCTTAAAGTCAGGGGACAATGAGCAGTTCTTC. The encoded protein is CASSLKSGDNEQFF.

The genes are TRBV7-2 and TRBJ2-4; weak D call: TRBD2 (6 bases). CDR1 is SGHTA, CDR2 FQGNSA, per germline. Between the trimmed V and J ends, which lost 2 bases and 0 bases, there was a span of 17 bases. This CDR3 is 18 amino acids long. CDR3 in DNA: TGTGCCAGCAGCTTAATTAGCGGAAACTATCTAGCCAAAAACATTCAGTACTTC. Translation: CASSLISGNYLAKNIQYF.

This rearrangement joins TRBV28 to TRBJ2-7, with D perhaps TRBD2 (5 bases). The V and J ends lost 7 bases and 2 bases respectively, with 12 bases between them. Germline V CDR1 and CDR2: MDHEN, SYDVKM. CDR3 length: 13 amino acids. CDR3 protein: CASTSWTAYEQYF. The CDR3 DNA follows: TGTGCCAGCACCTCCTGGACTGCCTACGAGCAGTACTTC.

This clone has more than one count but fewer than ten. The J gene is TRBJ2-2, the V gene TRBV7-3; 7 bases map to TRBD2. The junction had 8 bases not matched to a gene; V was cut back by 5 bases and J by 5 bases. The CDR3 totals 15 residues. Germline CDR1 and CDR2: SGHTA and FQGTGA. This chain's CDR3 is CASSRLARGTGELFF. The CDR3 DNA sequence: TGTGCCAGCAGCCGACTAGCCCGGGGGACCGGGGAGCTGTTTTTT.

V is TRBV3-1 (or the pseudogene TRBV3-2) and J is TRBJ1-5; D unclear. CDR1 is LGHDT, CDR2 YNNKEL, per germline (reference sequence). V was pared by 3 bases and J by 6 bases, with 9 bases between. The CDR3 loop spans 13 amino acids. CDR3 amino acids: CASSQGVSQPQHF. The CDR3 coding sequence is TGTGCCAGCAGCCAGGGAGTGAGTCAGCCCCAGCATTTT.